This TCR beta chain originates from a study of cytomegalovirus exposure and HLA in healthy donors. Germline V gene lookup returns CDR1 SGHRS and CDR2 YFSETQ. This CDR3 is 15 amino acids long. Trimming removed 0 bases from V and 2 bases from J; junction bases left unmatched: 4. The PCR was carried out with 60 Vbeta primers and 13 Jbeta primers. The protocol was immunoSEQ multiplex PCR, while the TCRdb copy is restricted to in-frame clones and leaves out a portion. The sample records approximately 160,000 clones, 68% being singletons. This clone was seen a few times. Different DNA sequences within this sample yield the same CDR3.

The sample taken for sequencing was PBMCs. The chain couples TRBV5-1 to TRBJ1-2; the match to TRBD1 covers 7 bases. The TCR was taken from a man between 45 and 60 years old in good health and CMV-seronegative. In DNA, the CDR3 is TGCGCCAGCAGCTTGGGTGGACAGGTCAACTATGGCTACACCTTC. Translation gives CASSLGGQVNYGYTF.